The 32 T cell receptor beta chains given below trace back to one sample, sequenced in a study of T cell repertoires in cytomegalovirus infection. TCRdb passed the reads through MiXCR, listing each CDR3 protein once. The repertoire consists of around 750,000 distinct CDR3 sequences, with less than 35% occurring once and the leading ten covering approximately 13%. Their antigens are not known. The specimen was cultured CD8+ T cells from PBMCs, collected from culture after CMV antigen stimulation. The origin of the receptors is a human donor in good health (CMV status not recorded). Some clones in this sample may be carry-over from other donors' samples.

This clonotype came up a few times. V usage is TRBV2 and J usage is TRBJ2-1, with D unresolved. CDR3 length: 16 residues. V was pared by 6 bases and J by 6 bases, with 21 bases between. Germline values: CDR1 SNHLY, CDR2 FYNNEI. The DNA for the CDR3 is TGTGCCAGCAGGCCAGATAGGGCTTTTCCCCCCAATGAGCAGTTCTTC. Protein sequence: CASRPDRAFPPNEQFF.

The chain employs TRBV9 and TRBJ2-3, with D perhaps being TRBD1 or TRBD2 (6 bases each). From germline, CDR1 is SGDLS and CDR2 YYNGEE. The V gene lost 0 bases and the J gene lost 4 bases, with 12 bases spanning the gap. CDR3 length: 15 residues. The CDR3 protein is CASSVVYGGADTQYF. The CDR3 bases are TGTGCCAGCAGCGTAGTATACGGGGGCGCAGATACGCAGTATTTT.

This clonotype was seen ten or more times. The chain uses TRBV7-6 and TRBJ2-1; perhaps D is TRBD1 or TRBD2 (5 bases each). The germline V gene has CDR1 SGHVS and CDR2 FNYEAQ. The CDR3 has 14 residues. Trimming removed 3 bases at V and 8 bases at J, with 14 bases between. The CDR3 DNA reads TGTGCCAGCAGCTTGGGACCCGATGGGGATGAGCAGTTCTTC. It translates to CASSLGPDGDEQFF.

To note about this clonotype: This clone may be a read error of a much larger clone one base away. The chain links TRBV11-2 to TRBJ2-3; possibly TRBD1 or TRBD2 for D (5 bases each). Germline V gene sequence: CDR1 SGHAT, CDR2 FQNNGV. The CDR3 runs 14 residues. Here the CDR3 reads CAGSLEGLTDTQYF. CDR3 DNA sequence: TGTGCCGGCAGCTTAGAGGGGCTTACAGATACGCAGTATTTT.

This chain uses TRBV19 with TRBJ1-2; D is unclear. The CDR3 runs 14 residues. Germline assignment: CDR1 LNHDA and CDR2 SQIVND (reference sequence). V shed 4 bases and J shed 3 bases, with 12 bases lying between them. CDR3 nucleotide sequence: TGTGCCAGTAGTACCCAGCTCCAAGACTATGGCTACACCTTC. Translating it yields CASSTQLQDYGYTF.

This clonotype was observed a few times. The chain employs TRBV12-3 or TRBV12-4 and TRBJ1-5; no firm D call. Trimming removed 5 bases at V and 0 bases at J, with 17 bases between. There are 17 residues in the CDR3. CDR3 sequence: CASSLQPGLYSNQPQHF. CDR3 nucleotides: TGTGCCAGCAGTCTACAACCCGGATTATATAGCAATCAGCCCCAGCATTTT.

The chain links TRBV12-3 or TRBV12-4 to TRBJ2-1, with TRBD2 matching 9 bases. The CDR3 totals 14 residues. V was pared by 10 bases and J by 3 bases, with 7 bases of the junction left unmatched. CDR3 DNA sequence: TGTGCCAACACTCAGCGGGGGGTCTACAATGAGCAGTTCTTC. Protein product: CANTQRGVYNEQFF.

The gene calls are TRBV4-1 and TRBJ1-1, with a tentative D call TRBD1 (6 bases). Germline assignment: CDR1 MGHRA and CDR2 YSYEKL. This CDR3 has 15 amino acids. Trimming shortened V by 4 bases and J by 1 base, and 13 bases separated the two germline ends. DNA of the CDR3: TGCGCCAGCAGCCCTCCGGACAGATGGAACACTGAAGCTTTCTTT. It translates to CASSPPDRWNTEAFF.

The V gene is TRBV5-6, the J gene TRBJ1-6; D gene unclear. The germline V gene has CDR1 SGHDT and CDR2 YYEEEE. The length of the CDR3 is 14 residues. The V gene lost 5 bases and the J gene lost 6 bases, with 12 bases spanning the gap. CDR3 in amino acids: CASSGGRINSPLHF. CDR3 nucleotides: TGTGCCAGCAGTGGCGGGCGGATTAATTCACCCCTCCACTTT.

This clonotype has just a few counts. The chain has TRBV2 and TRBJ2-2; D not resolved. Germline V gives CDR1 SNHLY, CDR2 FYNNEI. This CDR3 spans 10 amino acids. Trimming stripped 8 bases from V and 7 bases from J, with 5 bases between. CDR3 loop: CASYSGELFF. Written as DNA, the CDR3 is TGTGCCAGCTACAGCGGGGAGCTGTTTTTT.

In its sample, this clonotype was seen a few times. CDR3 nucleotide sequence: TGCGCCAGCAGCCATTCCCCAGGGGCGGGGGCGGGATTGCAGCCCCAGCATTTT. Its protein product is CASSHSPGAGAGLQPQHF. J is TRBJ1-5 and V is TRBV4-1; D possibly corresponds to TRBD1 (6 bases). The CDR3 extends over 18 amino acids. Trimming removed 3 bases at V and 7 bases at J, with 25 bases between. Germline V gives CDR1 MGHRA, CDR2 YSYEKL.

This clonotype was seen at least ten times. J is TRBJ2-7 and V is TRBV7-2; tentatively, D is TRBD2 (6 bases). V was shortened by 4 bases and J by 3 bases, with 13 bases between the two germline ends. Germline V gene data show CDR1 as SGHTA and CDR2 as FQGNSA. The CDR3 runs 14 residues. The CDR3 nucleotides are TGTGCCAGCAGCTCTGGGACTTCAGTCTACGAGCAGTACTTC. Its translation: CASSSGTSVYEQYF.

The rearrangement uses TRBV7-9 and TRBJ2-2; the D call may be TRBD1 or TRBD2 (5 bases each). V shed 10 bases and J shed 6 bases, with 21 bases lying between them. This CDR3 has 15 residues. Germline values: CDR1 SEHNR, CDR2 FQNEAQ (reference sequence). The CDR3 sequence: CATGRAGIVSGELFF. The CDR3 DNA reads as TGTGCCACGGGACGGGCAGGGATAGTTTCCGGGGAGCTGTTTTTT.

The CDR3 region is CASSPTEGRAEAFF. In DNA, the CDR3 is TGTGCCAGCAGCCCCACCGAGGGGCGGGCTGAAGCTTTCTTT. The rearrangement links TRBV7-9 to TRBJ1-1; D possibly corresponds to TRBD1 (5 bases). Per germline, CDR1 SEHNR and CDR2 FQNEAQ (reference sequence). Trimming pared 5 bases from V and 6 bases from J, leaving 16 bases between. The CDR3 has 14 residues.

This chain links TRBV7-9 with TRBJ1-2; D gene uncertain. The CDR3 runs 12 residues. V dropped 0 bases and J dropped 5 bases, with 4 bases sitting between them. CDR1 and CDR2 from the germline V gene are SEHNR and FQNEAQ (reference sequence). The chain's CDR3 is CASSLAAYGYTF. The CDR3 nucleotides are TGTGCCAGCAGCTTAGCTGCTTATGGCTACACCTTC.

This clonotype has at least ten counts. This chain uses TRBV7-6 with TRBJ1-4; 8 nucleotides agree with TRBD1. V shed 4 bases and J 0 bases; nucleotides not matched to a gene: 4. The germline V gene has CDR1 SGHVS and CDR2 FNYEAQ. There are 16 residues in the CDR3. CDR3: CASSSGQGATNEKLFF. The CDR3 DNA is TGTGCCAGCAGCTCCGGACAGGGCGCAACTAATGAAAAACTGTTTTTT.

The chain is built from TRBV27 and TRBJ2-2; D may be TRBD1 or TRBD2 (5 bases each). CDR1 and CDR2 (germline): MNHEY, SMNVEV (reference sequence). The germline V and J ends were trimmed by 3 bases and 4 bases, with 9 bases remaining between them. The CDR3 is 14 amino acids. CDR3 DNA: TGTGCCAGCAGTTTTGGGACGGGCACCGGGGAGCTGTTTTTT. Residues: CASSFGTGTGELFF.

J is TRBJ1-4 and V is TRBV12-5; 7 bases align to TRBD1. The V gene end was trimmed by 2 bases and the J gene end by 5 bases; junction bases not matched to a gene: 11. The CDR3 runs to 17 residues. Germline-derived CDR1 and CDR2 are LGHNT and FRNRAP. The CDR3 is CASGLMPGQFQNEKLFF. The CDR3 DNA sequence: TGTGCTAGTGGTTTGATGCCGGGACAGTTTCAGAATGAAAAACTGTTTTTT.

The DNA for the CDR3 is TGCGCCAGCAGCTTCTCAGCCTCGACCCAGTACGAGCAGTACGTC. Translated: CASSFSASTQYEQYV. The rearrangement uses TRBV4-3 and TRBJ2-7; D ambiguous. With 5 bases removed from V and 4 bases from J, the gap between germline ends came to 18 bases. The germline V gene has CDR1 LGHNA and CDR2 YSLEER. The CDR3 sequence is 15 residues long.

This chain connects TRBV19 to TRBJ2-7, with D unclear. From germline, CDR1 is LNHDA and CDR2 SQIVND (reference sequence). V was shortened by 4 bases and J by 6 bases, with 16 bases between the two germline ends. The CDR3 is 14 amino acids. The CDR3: CASSTTNLGLEQYF. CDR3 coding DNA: TGTGCCAGTAGTACGACAAACCTCGGGCTCGAGCAGTACTTC.

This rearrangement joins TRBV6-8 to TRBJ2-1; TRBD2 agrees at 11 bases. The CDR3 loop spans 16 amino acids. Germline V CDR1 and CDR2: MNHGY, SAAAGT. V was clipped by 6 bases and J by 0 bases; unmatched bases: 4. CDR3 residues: CASRATSGGSYNEQFF. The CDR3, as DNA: TGTGCCAGCAGGGCAACTAGCGGGGGCTCCTACAATGAGCAGTTCTTC.

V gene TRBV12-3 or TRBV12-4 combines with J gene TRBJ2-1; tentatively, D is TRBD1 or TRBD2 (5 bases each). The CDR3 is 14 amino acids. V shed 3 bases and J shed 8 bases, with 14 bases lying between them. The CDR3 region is CASSFVGVGDEQFF. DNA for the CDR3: TGTGCCAGCAGTTTTGTCGGAGTGGGGGATGAGCAGTTCTTC.

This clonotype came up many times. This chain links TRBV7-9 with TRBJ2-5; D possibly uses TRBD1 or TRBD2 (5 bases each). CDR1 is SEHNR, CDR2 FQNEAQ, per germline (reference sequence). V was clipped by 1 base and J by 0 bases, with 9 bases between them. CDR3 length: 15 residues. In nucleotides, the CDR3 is TGTGCCAGCAGCTTAGTTGGGACGGACCAAGAGACCCAGTACTTC. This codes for CASSLVGTDQETQYF.

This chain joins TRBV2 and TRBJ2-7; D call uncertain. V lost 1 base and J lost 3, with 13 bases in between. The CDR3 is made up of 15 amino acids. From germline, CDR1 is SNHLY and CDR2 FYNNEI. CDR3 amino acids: CASSEGSGSSYEQYV. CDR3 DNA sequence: TGTGCCAGCAGTGAAGGGTCCGGAAGTAGCTACGAGCAGTACGTC.

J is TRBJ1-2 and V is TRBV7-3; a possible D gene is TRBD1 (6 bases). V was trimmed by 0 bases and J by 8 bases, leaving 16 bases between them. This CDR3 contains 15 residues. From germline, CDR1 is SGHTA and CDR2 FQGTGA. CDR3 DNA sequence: TGTGCCAGCAGCTTAACGGGGGACCGGGGGACAGGCTACACCTTC. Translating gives CASSLTGDRGTGYTF. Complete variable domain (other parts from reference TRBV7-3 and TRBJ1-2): GAGVSQTPSNKVTEKGKYVELRCDPISGHTALYWYRQSLGQGPEFLIYFQGTGAADDSGLPNDRFFAVRPEGSVSTLKIQRTERGDSAVYLCASSLTGDRGTGYTFGSGTRLTVV.

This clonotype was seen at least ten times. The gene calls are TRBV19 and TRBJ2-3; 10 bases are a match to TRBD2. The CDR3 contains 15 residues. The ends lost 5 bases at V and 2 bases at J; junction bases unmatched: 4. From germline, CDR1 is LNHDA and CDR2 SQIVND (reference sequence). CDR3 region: CASSYTSGATDTQYF. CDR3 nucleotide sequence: TGTGCCAGTAGTTACACTAGCGGGGCCACAGATACGCAGTATTTT.

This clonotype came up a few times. This chain's CDR3 is CASSGRDTSYGYTF. Here the CDR3 DNA reads TGTGCCAGCAGTGGCCGGGACACATCCTATGGCTACACCTTC. The rearrangement links TRBV2 to TRBJ1-2; tentatively, D is TRBD1 (6 bases). Germline V lookup: CDR1 SNHLY, CDR2 FYNNEI. The CDR3 is 14 residues long. Trimming shortened V by 4 bases and J by 4 bases, and 13 bases separated the two germline ends.

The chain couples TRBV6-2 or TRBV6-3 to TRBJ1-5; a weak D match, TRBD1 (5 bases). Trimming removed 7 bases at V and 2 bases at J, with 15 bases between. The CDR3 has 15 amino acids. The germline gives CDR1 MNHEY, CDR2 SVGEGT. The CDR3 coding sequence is TGTGCCAGCACCGGACTCGGGGGACGCAATCAGCCCCAGCATTTT. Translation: CASTGLGGRNQPQHF.

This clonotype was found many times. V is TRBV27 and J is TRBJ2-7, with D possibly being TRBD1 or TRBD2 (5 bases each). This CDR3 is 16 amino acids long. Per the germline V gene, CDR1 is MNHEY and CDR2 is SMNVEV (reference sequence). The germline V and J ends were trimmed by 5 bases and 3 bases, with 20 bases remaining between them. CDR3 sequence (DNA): TGTGCCAGCAGTCCGGGGCCAATCCTTTCCCTCTACGAGCAGTACTTC. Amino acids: CASSPGPILSLYEQYF.

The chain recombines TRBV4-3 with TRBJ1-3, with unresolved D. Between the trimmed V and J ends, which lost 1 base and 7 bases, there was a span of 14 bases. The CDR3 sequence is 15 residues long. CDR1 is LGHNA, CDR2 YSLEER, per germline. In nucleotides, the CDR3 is TGCGCCAGCAGCCAAGGGTCCTCACCCGGGAACACCATATATTTT. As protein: CASSQGSSPGNTIYF.

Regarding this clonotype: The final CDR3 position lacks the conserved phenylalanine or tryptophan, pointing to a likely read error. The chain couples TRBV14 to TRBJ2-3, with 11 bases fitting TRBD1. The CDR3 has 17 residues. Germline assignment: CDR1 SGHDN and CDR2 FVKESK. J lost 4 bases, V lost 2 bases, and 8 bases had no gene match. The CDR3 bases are TGTGCCAGCAGCCAATTTTCCGGGACAGGGGGGTCAGATACGCAGTATTAT. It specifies CASSQFSGTGGSDTQYY.

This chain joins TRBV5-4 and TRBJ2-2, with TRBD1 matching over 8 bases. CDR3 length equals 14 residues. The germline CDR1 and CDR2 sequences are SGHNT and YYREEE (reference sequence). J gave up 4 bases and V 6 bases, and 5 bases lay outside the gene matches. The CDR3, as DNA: TGTGCCAGCATGACTACAGGGGGCACCGGGGAGCTGTTTTTT. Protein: CASMTTGGTGELFF. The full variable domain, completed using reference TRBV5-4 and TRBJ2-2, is ETGVTQSPTHLIKTRGQQVTLRCSSQSGHNTVSWYQQALGQGPQFIFQYYREEENGRGNFPPRFSGLQFPNYSSELNVNALELDDSALYLCASMTTGGTGELFFGEGSRLTVL.